Each of the 20 T cell receptor beta chains below was sequenced from the same sample in a study of T cells after yellow fever vaccination. TCRdb fed the 5' RACE reads into MiXCR, producing one record per CDR3 protein. The data hold 300,000 to 400,000 distinct CDR3 sequences, with around 8.1% observed a single time. The source material was PBMCs, sampled more than 35 days after the first yellow fever vaccination. Source of these receptors: a man younger than 35 who received the YFV17D yellow fever vaccine.

For this clonotype: The junction departs from the called germline gene at one end, perhaps through a read error. V usage is TRBV7-8 and J usage is TRBJ1-1, with D perhaps matching TRBD1 (5 bases). Per the germline V gene, CDR1 is SGHVS and CDR2 is FQNEAQ. The CDR3 extends over 14 amino acids. The CDR3 is CASSLGQRGTEALF. CDR3 nucleotides: TGTGCCAGCAGCTTAGGACAGAGAGGCACTGAAGCTCTCTTT. The whole variable domain, filled in from reference TRBV7-8 and TRBJ1-1, reads GAGVSQSPRYKVAKRGQDVALRCDPISGHVSLFWYQQALGQGPEFLTYFQNEAQLDKSGLPSDRFFAERPEGSVSTLKIQRTQQEDSAVYLCASSLGQRGTEALFGQGTRLTVV.

The chain joins TRBV27 to TRBJ1-4, with D unresolved. The CDR3 sequence is 12 residues long. V shed 0 bases and J shed 7 bases, with 3 bases lying between them. Germline loops: CDR1 MNHEY, CDR2 SMNVEV (reference sequence). The CDR3 loop is CASSLSGEKLFF. CDR3 sequence (DNA): TGTGCCAGCAGTTTATCGGGTGAAAAACTGTTTTTT. The full variable domain, with the rest looked up from reference TRBV27 and TRBJ1-4, is EAQVTQNPRYLITVTGKKLTVTCSQNMNHEYMSWYRQDPGLGLRQIYYSMNVEVTDKGDVPEGYKVSRKEKRNFPLILESPSPNQTSLYFCASSLSGEKLFFGSGTQLSVL.

This clonotype was counted many times. The V call is TRBV18, the J call TRBJ2-1; weak D call: TRBD1 (5 bases). CDR1 is KGHSH and CDR2 is LQKENI in the germline V gene. V shed 0 bases and J shed 3 bases, with 6 bases lying between them. CDR3 length: 14 residues. In DNA, the CDR3 is TGTGCCAGCTCACCACCAGGGGACTACAATGAGCAGTTCTTC. It encodes CASSPPGDYNEQFF.

This clonotype occurred a few times. The rearrangement links TRBV7-9 to TRBJ1-1; possibly TRBD1 for D (6 bases). The ends were cut back, 5 bases at V and 7 bases at J, with 11 bases in the middle. The CDR3 contains 12 residues. The germline V gene has CDR1 SEHNR and CDR2 FQNEAQ (reference sequence). The CDR3 sequence is CASSQIGGEAFF. The DNA for the CDR3 is TGTGCCAGCAGCCAAATAGGGGGTGAAGCTTTCTTT.

This chain connects TRBV20-1 to TRBJ1-4; 9 bases align to TRBD1. Germline V gene lookup returns CDR1 DFQATT and CDR2 SNEGSKA (reference sequence). The CDR3 runs to 17 residues. Trimming took 6 bases from V and 3 from J; bases not matched to a gene: 14. The CDR3 region has the DNA TGCAGTGCCTCCGGGACAGGGTTTCATGCGGCTAATGAAAAACTGTTTTTT. Encoded protein: CSASGTGFHAANEKLFF.

In its sample, this clonotype was seen a few times. A read error may account for a junction end that differs from germline. The chain has TRBV7-7 and TRBJ2-2, with no clear D. The CDR3 contains 13 residues. In germline, CDR1 is SSHAT, CDR2 FNYEAQ (reference sequence). The CDR3 protein is CASSPAPGGELFF. The CDR3 bases are TGTGCTAGCAGCCCGGCCCCCGGCGGGGAGCTGTTTTTT.

This clonotype was counted only a few times. V usage is TRBV6-1 and J usage is TRBJ2-7; TRBD1 or TRBD2 may be the D gene (5 bases each). The CDR3 consists of 14 residues. Germline V CDR1 and CDR2: MNHNS, SASEGT. Trimming removed 6 bases at V and 0 bases at J, with 12 bases between. CDR3 DNA: TGTGCCAGCAGAAGGGGACCCAACTCCTACGAGCAGTACGTC. It translates to CASRRGPNSYEQYV.

The CDR3 DNA sequence: TGTGCCAGCGGGGGGACAGGGGGCGCTCAAAATCAGCCCCAGCATTTT. Translation gives CASGGTGGAQNQPQHF. This chain links TRBV6-2 or TRBV6-3 with TRBJ1-5, with 12 bases lining up with TRBD1. The CDR3 covers 16 residues. V trimming: 8 bases; J trimming: 4 bases; junction bases outside the gene matches: 9. CDR1 is MNHEY and CDR2 is SVGEGT in the germline V gene.

In its sample, this clonotype was seen many times. The rearrangement links TRBV18 to TRBJ1-1, with D tentatively TRBD1 (5 bases). CDR1 and CDR2 (germline): KGHSH, LQKENI. With 4 bases removed from V and 2 bases from J, the gap between germline ends came to 8 bases. This CDR3 comprises 13 residues. The CDR3 reads CASSRGENTEAFF. The CDR3 region has the DNA TGTGCCAGCTCACGGGGGGAAAACACTGAAGCTTTCTTT.

A few counts support this clonotype. This rearrangement joins TRBV21-1 to TRBJ1-1. TRBV21-1 is an annotated pseudogene. The CDR3 is 16 amino acids. CDR3 loop: CASSKEAGNRRTEAFF. The CDR3 nucleotides are TGTGCCAGCAGCAAAGAGGCGGGGAACAGAAGGACTGAAGCTTTCTTT.

The rearrangement links TRBV7-2 to TRBJ2-3, with 9 bases matching TRBD1. This CDR3 is 15 amino acids long. Per the germline V gene, CDR1 is SGHTA and CDR2 is FQGNSA. The trim removed 7 bases at V and 8 bases at J, leaving 13 bases unmatched. CDR3 residues: CASNPPGQGTGTQYF. The CDR3 DNA reads as TGTGCCAGCAACCCGCCGGGACAGGGTACCGGTACGCAGTATTTT.

The CDR3 loop reads CASSWQWAKNTEAFF. The CDR3 DNA is TGTGCCAGCAGTTGGCAGTGGGCTAAGAACACTGAAGCTTTCTTT. The rearrangement links TRBV6-2 or TRBV6-3 to TRBJ1-1; D is undetermined. This CDR3 comprises 15 residues. Germline V CDR1 and CDR2: MNHEY, SVGEGT. V dropped 4 bases and J dropped 1 base, with 13 bases sitting between them.

The chain has TRBV6-2 or TRBV6-3 and TRBJ2-5; D not resolved. This CDR3 has 14 residues. Germline V gives CDR1 MNHEY, CDR2 SVGEGT. Trimming pared 2 bases from V and 0 bases from J, leaving 7 bases between. CDR3 DNA: TGTGCCAGCAGTTACCTCTCCAACCAAGAGACCCAGTACTTC. Translation gives CASSYLSNQETQYF.

This clonotype was counted between two and nine times. The chain is built from TRBV6-2 or TRBV6-3 and TRBJ2-3; D gene uncertain. CDR1 and CDR2 from the germline V gene are MNHEY and SVGEGT. V dropped 2 bases and J dropped 0 bases, with 18 bases sitting between them. CDR3 length equals 18 residues. In nucleotides, the CDR3 is TGTGCCAGCAGTTACGATTGGGCGGCAGATAAGAGCACAGATACGCAGTATTTT. It encodes CASSYDWAADKSTDTQYF.

This clonotype has only a few counts. The V call is TRBV29-1, the J call TRBJ2-2; 11 positions match TRBD2. J lost 5 bases, V lost 6 bases, and 5 bases had no gene match. Germline CDR1 reads SQVTM; CDR2 reads ANQGSEA. CDR3 size: 14 residues. The CDR3 coding sequence is TGCAGCGTGGCCGGGACTAGCGGAACCGGGGAGCTGTTTTTT. Its protein product is CSVAGTSGTGELFF.

The CDR3 sequence is CSASPAGGRPSSYEQYF. As DNA, the CDR3 is TGCAGTGCTAGCCCCGCGGGGGGGAGGCCCAGCTCCTACGAGCAGTACTTC. J is TRBJ2-7 and V is TRBV20-1; TRBD2 aligns across 9 bases. Germline V gene data show CDR1 as DFQATT and CDR2 as SNEGSKA (reference sequence). This CDR3 is 17 amino acids long. V lost 3 bases, J lost 0 bases, and 12 bases stayed unmatched.

The chain couples TRBV7-6 to TRBJ2-2; 7 bases match TRBD2. The V and J ends lost 1 base and 1 base, in that order; junction bases with no gene match: 6. Per the germline V gene, CDR1 is SGHVS and CDR2 is FNYEAQ. The CDR3 contains 17 residues. CDR3 loop: CASSLELERGNTGELFF. Written as DNA, the CDR3 is TGTGCCAGCAGCTTAGAGCTGGAGCGGGGGAACACCGGGGAGCTGTTTTTT. Combining the CDR3 with reference TRBV7-6 and TRBJ2-2 gives the whole variable domain GAGVSQSPRYKVTKRGQDVALRCDPISGHVSLYWYRQALGQGPEFLTYFNYEAQQDKSGLPNDRFSAERPEGSISTLTIQRTEQRDSAMYRCASSLELERGNTGELFFGEGSRLTVL.

The CDR3 DNA sequence: TGCGCCAGCAGTGAGATGGTCGGGAGGACCAACACCGGGGAGCTGTTTTTT. This codes for CASSEMVGRTNTGELFF. This chain joins TRBV10-2 and TRBJ2-2; TRBD2 agrees at 7 bases. The CDR3 consists of 17 residues. Trimming removed 2 bases from V and 2 bases from J; junction bases left unmatched: 8. Germline values: CDR1 WSHSY, CDR2 SAAADI.

In its sample, this clonotype was seen a few times. V and J are TRBV10-3 and TRBJ1-2; D may be TRBD1 (6 bases). The germline V gene has CDR1 ENHRY and CDR2 SYGVKD. The CDR3 contains 13 residues. V lost 11 bases, J lost 6 bases, and 19 bases lay in between. This chain's CDR3 is CAAKGDRVDGYTF. The DNA of the CDR3 is TGTGCCGCGAAGGGGGACCGAGTCGATGGCTACACCTTC.

This clonotype was seen a handful of times. This sequence joins TRBV20-1 and TRBJ2-5; a possible D gene is TRBD2 (7 bases). The germline V gene has CDR1 DFQATT and CDR2 SNEGSKA (reference sequence). The V and J ends lost 5 bases and 0 bases respectively, with 10 bases between them. CDR3 length: 13 residues. CDR3 sequence reads: CSAYGGHQETQYF. CDR3 DNA sequence: TGCAGTGCTTACGGGGGGCACCAAGAGACCCAGTACTTC.